This TCR beta chain was identified during a study of Ad26.COV2.S vaccination and SARS-CoV-2 variants. Treatment in this sample: 19 received Ad26.COV2.S at low or high dose, single or two shots; about five received placebo; per-sample allocation not given. Samples analyzed were those drawn on day 63 after the first vaccine or placebo injection. An Ad26 vector was used to express Wuhan-strain SARS-CoV-2 spike as the vaccine. CDR1 SGHRS and CDR2 YFSETQ come from the germline V gene. Trimming left V 0 bases short and J 2 bases short, with 15 bases between. This CDR3 has 16 residues. Only in-frame clones appear in the TCRdb table, and some are missing; sequencing was by immunoSEQ multiplex PCR. In the table there are around 300,000 clones, around 90% of which are singletons.

The chain couples TRBV5-1 to TRBJ2-7, with D maybe TRBD1 (6 bases). This specimen was peripheral blood, taken in a trial of Ad26.COV2.S vaccine versus placebo. This TCR derives from a person between 18 and 65 years old who received the Ad26.COV2.S COVID-19 vaccine or a placebo. The CDR3, as DNA: TGCGCCAGCAGCTTGGCCTCGAGGGGGAACCCCTACGAGCAGTACTTC. It codes for CASSLASRGNPYEQYF.